One sample yielded the 25 T cell receptor beta chains listed below, sequenced in a study of breast tumors, draining lymph nodes, adjacent tissues. A single record per CDR3 protein comes from TCRdb applying MiXCR to the multiplex PCR reads. The sample consists of under 35,000 distinct CDR3 sequences, approximately 57% of them appearing once. What was sequenced was breast tumor tissue. All receptors come from a female donor with breast cancer. Some clones in this sample may be carry-over from other donors' samples.

The chain employs TRBV12-3 or TRBV12-4 and TRBJ2-7; 8 bases match TRBD2. Unmatched junction bases numbered 8, after V lost 7 bases and J lost 3 bases. The CDR3 sequence is 14 residues long. The CDR3: CASTCGSGSYEQYF. As DNA, the CDR3 is TGTGCCAGCACCTGCGGAAGCGGGAGCTACGAGCAGTACTTC.

In its sample, this clonotype was seen many times. DNA of the CDR3: TGTGCCAGTAGGACGGGCGCAGCATCTGGGGCCAACGTCCTGACTTTC. Translated, it gives CASRTGAASGANVLTF. This rearrangement joins TRBV19 to TRBJ2-6, with unresolved D. The CDR3 consists of 16 residues. The germline V gene encodes CDR1 LNHDA and CDR2 SQIVND (reference sequence). The ends were cut back, 6 bases at V and 1 base at J, with 13 bases in the middle. Full variable domain (rest looked up from reference TRBV19 and TRBJ2-6): DGGITQSPKYLFRKEGQNVTLSCEQNLNHDAMYWYRQDPGQGLRLIYYSQIVNDFQKGDIAEGYSVSREKKESFPLTVTSAQKNPTAFYLCASRTGAASGANVLTFGAGSRLTVL.

This clonotype has at least ten counts. The CDR3 here is CASSFRGVGEKLFF. The CDR3 nucleotides read TGTGCCAGCAGTTTCCGGGGGGTGGGTGAAAAACTGTTTTTT. The chain uses TRBV27 and TRBJ1-4, with TRBD1 as a possible D gene (5 bases). Per the germline V gene, CDR1 is MNHEY and CDR2 is SMNVEV (reference sequence). Trimming cost V 3 bases and J 7 bases, with 12 bases left between them. The CDR3 has 14 residues.

This chain joins TRBV20-1 and TRBJ2-3, with unresolved D. Germline V gene sequence: CDR1 DFQATT, CDR2 SNEGSKA (reference sequence). Between the trimmed V and J ends, which lost 3 bases and 4 bases, there was a span of 8 bases. The CDR3 loop spans 12 amino acids. The CDR3 DNA reads as TGCAGTGCTAGTATGGGTGCAGATACGCAGTATTTT. Translation: CSASMGADTQYF.

This clonotype was counted ten times or more. This chain joins TRBV7-9 and TRBJ1-3; 9 nucleotides line up with TRBD1. This CDR3 has 13 residues. V shed 11 bases, J shed 4 bases, and the junction held 6 bases outside the gene matches. The germline gives CDR1 SEHNR, CDR2 FQNEAQ (reference sequence). The CDR3 DNA follows: TGTGCCTCGGGGGACAGGGTCGGAAACACCATATATTTT. Translating it yields CASGDRVGNTIYF.

There are a few counts of this clonotype. The J gene is TRBJ1-6, the V gene TRBV10-3, with D unclear. The V end was cut by 2 bases, the J end by 9 bases, with 14 bases between. Germline values: CDR1 ENHRY, CDR2 SYGVKD. The length of the CDR3 is 15 residues. This CDR3 is CAISEDGSRGSPLHF. The CDR3 DNA is TGTGCCATCAGTGAGGATGGCTCACGGGGTTCACCCCTCCACTTT.

This clonotype was recorded at least ten times. This chain connects TRBV27 to TRBJ2-7; a weak D match, TRBD1 (5 bases). The V end lost 1 base, the J end lost 5 bases, and 12 bases lay between the germline ends. The CDR3 is 14 residues long. Germline lookup yields CDR1 MNHEY and CDR2 SMNVEV (reference sequence). The CDR3 DNA follows: TGTGCCAGCAGTTTATTGGCAGGGTTAGACGAGCAGTACTTC. Its protein is CASSLLAGLDEQYF.

The sample holds one count of this clonotype. The genes are TRBV7-9 and TRBJ2-1; maybe TRBD2 (5 bases). The V gene's germline CDR1 is SEHNR and CDR2 FQNEAQ (reference sequence). The CDR3 is made up of 15 amino acids. V dropped 2 bases and J dropped 6 bases, with 14 bases sitting between them. CDR3 nucleotides: TGTGCCAGCAGCTTAATTATAGCGAGGCCCAATGAGCAGTTCTTC. It translates to CASSLIIARPNEQFF. The complete variable domain, with remaining parts taken from reference TRBV7-9 and TRBJ2-1, reads DTGVSQNPRHKITKRGQNVTFRCDPISEHNRLYWYRQTLGQGPEFLTYFQNEAQLEKSRLLSDRFSAERPKGSFSTLEIQRTEQGDSAMYLCASSLIIARPNEQFFGPGTRLTVL.

This clonotype was seen once. J is TRBJ2-1 and V is TRBV7-2; TRBD2 aligns across 9 bases. The germline gives CDR1 SGHTA, CDR2 FQGNSA. The CDR3 runs 15 residues. Trimming removed 1 base from V and 9 bases from J; junction bases left unmatched: 7. The CDR3 loop is CASSLGWAGGVEQFF. The CDR3, as DNA: TGTGCCAGCAGCTTAGGTTGGGCGGGAGGGGTTGAGCAGTTCTTC.

Relative to its sample, this clonotype is medium-sized. V is TRBV7-6 and J is TRBJ1-4; unclear D gene. CDR3 length: 16 amino acids. Germline V gene data show CDR1 as SGHVS and CDR2 as FNYEAQ. Trimming removed 1 base from V and 6 bases from J, with 15 bases in between. DNA for the CDR3: TGTGCCAGCAGCTTAGAACTCCGGGGTGCGGATGAAAAACTGTTTTTT. Amino acid sequence: CASSLELRGADEKLFF.

This sequence joins TRBV20-1 and TRBJ2-3, with D possibly TRBD2 on 5 matching bases. Germline V lookup: CDR1 DFQATT, CDR2 SNEGSKA (reference sequence). This CDR3 is built from 14 residues. V was pared by 4 bases and J by 4 bases, with 15 bases between. CDR3 bases: TGCAGTGCTATTTCATTGACTACGGCAGATACGCAGTATTTT. It encodes CSAISLTTADTQYF.

In its sample, this clonotype was seen many times. The chain uses TRBV19 and TRBJ2-4; TRBD2 matches 8 bases. V trimming: 6 bases; J trimming: 4 bases; junction bases outside the gene matches: 2. The CDR3 has 13 residues. The V gene's germline CDR1 is LNHDA and CDR2 SQIVND (reference sequence). This CDR3 reads CASSASGKNIQYF. The CDR3 nucleotides are TGTGCCAGTAGCGCTAGCGGGAAAAACATTCAGTACTTC.

This clonotype rates as medium-sized. The gene calls are TRBV5-1 and TRBJ2-7, with D perhaps assigned TRBD1 or TRBD2 (5 bases each). The V gene's germline CDR1 is SGHRS and CDR2 YFSETQ. V lost 3 bases to trimming and J lost 2 bases, with 9 bases between them. The CDR3 has 13 amino acids. CDR3 in amino acids: CASSWGPTYEQYF. Here the CDR3 DNA reads TGCGCCAGCAGCTGGGGACCTACCTACGAGCAGTACTTC.

The chain carries TRBV7-9 and TRBJ1-2, with a possible D match to TRBD1 (6 bases). Trimming removed 5 bases at V and 7 bases at J, with 14 bases between. Germline CDR1 and CDR2: SEHNR and FQNEAQ (reference sequence). The CDR3 sequence is 13 residues long. CDR3 DNA sequence: TGTGCCAGCAGCCTTACAGGGCTTCTTGGCTACACCTTC. It codes for CASSLTGLLGYTF.

The genes are TRBV7-9 and TRBJ2-1; D may correspond to TRBD1 or TRBD2 (5 bases each). Germline lookup yields CDR1 SEHNR and CDR2 FQNEAQ (reference sequence). The CDR3 runs 14 residues. With 8 bases removed from V and 6 bases from J, the gap between germline ends came to 17 bases. CDR3 sequence reads: CASGGPRDGNEQFF. The CDR3, as DNA: TGTGCCAGCGGCGGACCGAGGGACGGCAATGAGCAGTTCTTC.

This clonotype has just a few counts. The chain uses TRBV7-2 and TRBJ1-5, with 7 nucleotides matching TRBD1. The junction had 12 bases not matched to a gene; V was cut back by 0 bases and J by 4 bases. The CDR3 totals 18 residues. Germline CDR1 is SGHTA and CDR2 is FQGNSA. In DNA, the CDR3 is TGTGCCAGCAGCTTAGCGCACTGGCCGGGACAGCCTAATCAGCCCCAGCATTTT. It translates to CASSLAHWPGQPNQPQHF.

V gene TRBV4-1 combines with J gene TRBJ2-1; D call uncertain. V was shortened by 1 base and J by 5 bases, with 6 bases between the two germline ends. The CDR3 is 13 amino acids. The germline CDR1 and CDR2 sequences are MGHRA and YSYEKL. CDR3 sequence (DNA): TGCGCCAGCAGCCAAGCCCCTAACAATGAGCAGTTCTTC. It translates to CASSQAPNNEQFF.

This clonotype occurred many times. CDR3 DNA sequence: TGTGCCAGCAGTTTCCAACCCGGGGGAAACACCATATATTTT. Its translation is CASSFQPGGNTIYF. This sequence joins TRBV27 and TRBJ1-3; D remains unclear. CDR3 size: 14 residues. Germline values: CDR1 MNHEY, CDR2 SMNVEV (reference sequence). Trimming removed 3 bases from V and 4 bases from J, with 10 bases in between.

With regard to this clonotype: At one of its ends the junction is not consistent with the germline gene, which may arise from a read error. The V call is TRBV15, the J call TRBJ2-1, with TRBD2 matching 10 bases. Germline V gene data show CDR1 as LNHNV and CDR2 as YYDKDF (reference sequence). The CDR3 runs 16 residues. CDR3 amino acids: CATNRMGTSARNEQFF. In DNA, the CDR3 is TGTGCCACCAACAGAATGGGGACTAGCGCGAGGAATGAGCAGTTCTTC. The variable domain in full, completed from reference TRBV15 and TRBJ2-1, reads DAMVIQNPRYQVTQFGKPVTLSCSQTLNHNVMYWYQQKSSQAPKLLFHYYDKDFNNEADTPDNFQSRRPNTSFCFLDIRSPGLGDTAMYLCATNRMGTSARNEQFFGPGTRLTVL.

This chain connects TRBV7-3 to TRBJ2-1; D possibly corresponds to TRBD2 (6 bases). The V end was cut by 2 bases, the J end by 4 bases, with 15 bases between. The germline gives CDR1 SGHTA, CDR2 FQGTGA. The CDR3 totals 16 residues. Written as DNA, the CDR3 is TGTGCCAGCAGCTTAGGTCCACTAGCCGAGTACAATGAGCAGTTCTTC. It encodes CASSLGPLAEYNEQFF.

J is TRBJ2-1 and V is TRBV19; 9 bases align to TRBD1. V dropped 3 bases and J dropped 5; count of bases not matched to a gene: 11. CDR1 and CDR2 (germline): LNHDA, SQIVND (reference sequence). This CDR3 has 17 residues. The CDR3: CASSIGWGTGPNNEQFF. The CDR3 region has the DNA TGTGCCAGTAGTATCGGGTGGGGGACAGGGCCGAACAATGAGCAGTTCTTC.

J is TRBJ2-7 and V is TRBV12-3 or TRBV12-4; TRBD1 aligns across 11 bases. The V segment lost 6 bases and the J segment 0 bases; nucleotides outside the gene matches: 1. The CDR3 is 14 amino acids. CDR3 bases: TGTGCCAGCAGGGACAGGGGGCTCTCCTACGAGCAGTACTTC. Translation: CASRDRGLSYEQYF.

This chain joins TRBV10-3 and TRBJ2-7; TRBD1 matches 7 bases. The CDR3 has 14 amino acids. Trimming removed 2 bases from V and 2 bases from J; junction bases left unmatched: 3. Germline V gene sequence: CDR1 ENHRY, CDR2 SYGVKD. This chain's CDR3 is CAISEPGQTYEQYF. The CDR3 DNA reads TGTGCCATCAGTGAGCCGGGACAGACCTACGAGCAGTACTTC.

The chain is built from TRBV15 and TRBJ2-3, with no clear D. The CDR3 sequence is 12 residues long. V was pared by 0 bases and J by 6 bases, with 4 bases between. Germline loops: CDR1 LNHNV, CDR2 YYDKDF (reference sequence). Here the CDR3 DNA reads TGTGCCACCAGCAGAGAGGGGGATACGCAGTATTTT. Translation gives CATSREGDTQYF.

V and J are TRBV3-1 and TRBJ2-3; TRBD2 might be the D (6 bases). V was trimmed by 4 bases and J by 11 bases, leaving 16 bases between them. There are 13 residues in the CDR3. Germline assignment: CDR1 LGHDT and CDR2 YNNKEL (reference sequence). CDR3 DNA sequence: TGTGCCAGCAGCCCCCTGGCGGGACGGGAGCAGTATTTT. Translation gives CASSPLAGREQYF.